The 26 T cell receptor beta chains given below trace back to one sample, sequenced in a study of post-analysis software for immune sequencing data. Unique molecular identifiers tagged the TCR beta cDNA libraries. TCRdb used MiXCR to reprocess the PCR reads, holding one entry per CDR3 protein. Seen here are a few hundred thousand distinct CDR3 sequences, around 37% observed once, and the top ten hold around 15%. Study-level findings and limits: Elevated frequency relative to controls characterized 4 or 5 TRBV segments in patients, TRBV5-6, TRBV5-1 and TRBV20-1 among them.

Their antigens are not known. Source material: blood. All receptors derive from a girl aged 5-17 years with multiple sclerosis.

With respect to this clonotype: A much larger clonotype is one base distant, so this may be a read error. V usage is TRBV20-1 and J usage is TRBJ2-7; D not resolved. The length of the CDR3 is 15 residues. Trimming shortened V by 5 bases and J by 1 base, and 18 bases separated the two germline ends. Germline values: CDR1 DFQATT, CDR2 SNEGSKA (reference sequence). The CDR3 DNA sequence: TGCAGTGCTGGGGTCCCTACAGCCGGATCCTACGAGCAGTACTTC. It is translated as CSAGVPTAGSYEQYF.

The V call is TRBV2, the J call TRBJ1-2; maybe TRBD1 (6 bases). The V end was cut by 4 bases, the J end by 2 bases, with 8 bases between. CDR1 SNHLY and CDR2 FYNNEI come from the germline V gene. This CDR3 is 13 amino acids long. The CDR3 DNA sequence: TGTGCCAGCAGTGCGGACAGCAACTATGGCTACACCTTC. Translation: CASSADSNYGYTF.

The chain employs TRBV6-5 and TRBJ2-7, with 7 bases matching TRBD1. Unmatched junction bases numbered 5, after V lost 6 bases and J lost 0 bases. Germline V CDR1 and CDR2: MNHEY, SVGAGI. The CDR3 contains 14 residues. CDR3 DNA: TGTGCCAGCAGACCCGGGACAGCCTCCTACGAGCAGTACTTC. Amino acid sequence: CASRPGTASYEQYF.

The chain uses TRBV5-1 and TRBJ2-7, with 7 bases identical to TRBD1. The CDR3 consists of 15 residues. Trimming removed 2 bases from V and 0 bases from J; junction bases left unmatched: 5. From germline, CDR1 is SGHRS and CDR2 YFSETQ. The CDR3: CASSLEGQVSYEQYF. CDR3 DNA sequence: TGCGCCAGCAGCTTAGAAGGACAGGTCTCCTACGAGCAGTACTTC.

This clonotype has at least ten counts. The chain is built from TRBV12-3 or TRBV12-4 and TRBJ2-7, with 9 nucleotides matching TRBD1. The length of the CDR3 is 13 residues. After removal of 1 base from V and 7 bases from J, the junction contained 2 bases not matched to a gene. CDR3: CASSLGDRVEQYF. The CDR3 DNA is TGTGCCAGCAGTTTAGGGGACAGGGTGGAGCAGTACTTC.

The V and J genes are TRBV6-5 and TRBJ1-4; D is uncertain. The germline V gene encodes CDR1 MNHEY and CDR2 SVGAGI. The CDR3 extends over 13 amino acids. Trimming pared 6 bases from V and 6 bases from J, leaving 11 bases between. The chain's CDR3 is CASSSGPDEKLFF. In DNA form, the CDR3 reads TGTGCCAGCAGCTCCGGACCCGATGAAAAACTGTTTTTT.

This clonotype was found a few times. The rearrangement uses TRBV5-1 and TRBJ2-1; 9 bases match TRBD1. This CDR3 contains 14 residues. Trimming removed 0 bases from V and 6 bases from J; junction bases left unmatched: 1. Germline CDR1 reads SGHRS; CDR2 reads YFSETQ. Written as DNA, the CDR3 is TGCGCCAGCAGCTTGGGGACAGGGGCCAATGAGCAGTTCTTC. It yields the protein CASSLGTGANEQFF.

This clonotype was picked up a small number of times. The CDR3 DNA reads as TGTGCCAGCAGCCAATTTCGACGGGGGGGCTACGAGCAGTACTTC. Translating gives CASSQFRRGGYEQYF. The rearrangement joins TRBV3-1 to TRBJ2-7; 8 nucleotides align to TRBD2. Germline CDR1 and CDR2: LGHDT and YNNKEL (reference sequence). V was clipped by 2 bases and J by 3 bases; unmatched bases: 6. The CDR3 has 15 residues.

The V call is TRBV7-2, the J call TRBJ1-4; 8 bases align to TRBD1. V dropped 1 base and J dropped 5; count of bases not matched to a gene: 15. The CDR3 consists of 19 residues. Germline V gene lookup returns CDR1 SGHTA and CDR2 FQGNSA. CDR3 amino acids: CASSLGPRPTGTGNEKLFF. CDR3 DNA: TGTGCCAGCAGCTTAGGCCCGCGCCCAACCGGGACAGGAAATGAAAAACTGTTTTTT.

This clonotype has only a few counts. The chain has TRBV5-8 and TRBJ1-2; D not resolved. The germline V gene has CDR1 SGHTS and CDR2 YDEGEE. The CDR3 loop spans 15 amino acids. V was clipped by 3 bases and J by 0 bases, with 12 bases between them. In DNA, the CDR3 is TGTGCCAGCAGCTGGTGGCGGCGCTCTAACTATGGCTACACCTTC. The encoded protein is CASSWWRRSNYGYTF.

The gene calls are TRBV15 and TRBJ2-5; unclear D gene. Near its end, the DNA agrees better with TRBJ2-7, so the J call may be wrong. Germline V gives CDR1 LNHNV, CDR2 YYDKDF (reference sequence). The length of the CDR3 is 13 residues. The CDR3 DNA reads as TGTGCCGCAGCCAGCCCGCTTTCATACGAGCAGTACTTC. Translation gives CAAASPLSYEQYF.

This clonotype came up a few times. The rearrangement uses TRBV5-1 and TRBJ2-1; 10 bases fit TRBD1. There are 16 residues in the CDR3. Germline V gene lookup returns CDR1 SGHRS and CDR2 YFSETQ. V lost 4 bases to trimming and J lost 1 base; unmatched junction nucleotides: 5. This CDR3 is CASSVGTGASYNEQFF. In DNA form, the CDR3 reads TGCGCCAGCAGCGTTGGGACAGGGGCTTCCTACAATGAGCAGTTCTTC.

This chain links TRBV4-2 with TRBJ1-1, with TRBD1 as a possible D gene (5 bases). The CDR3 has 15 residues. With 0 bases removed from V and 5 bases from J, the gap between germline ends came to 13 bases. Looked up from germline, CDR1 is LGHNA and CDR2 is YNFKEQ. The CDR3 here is CASSQDPGGKTEAFF. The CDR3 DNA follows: TGTGCCAGCAGCCAAGATCCGGGGGGGAAAACTGAAGCTTTCTTT.

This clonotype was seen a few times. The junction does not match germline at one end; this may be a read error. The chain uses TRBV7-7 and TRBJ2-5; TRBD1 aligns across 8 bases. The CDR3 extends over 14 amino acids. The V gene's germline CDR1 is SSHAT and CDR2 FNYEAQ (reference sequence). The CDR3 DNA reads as TGTGCTAGCAGCTTCGCAGGGGGCGCGGAGACCCAGTACTTC. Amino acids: CASSFAGGAETQYF.

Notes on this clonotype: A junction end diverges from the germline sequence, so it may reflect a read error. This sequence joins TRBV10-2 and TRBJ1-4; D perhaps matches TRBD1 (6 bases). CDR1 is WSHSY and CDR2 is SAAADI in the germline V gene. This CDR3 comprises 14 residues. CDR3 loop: CASSPDSNGEKRFF. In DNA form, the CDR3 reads TGCGCCAGCAGCCCGGACAGCAACGGGGAAAAACGGTTTTTT.

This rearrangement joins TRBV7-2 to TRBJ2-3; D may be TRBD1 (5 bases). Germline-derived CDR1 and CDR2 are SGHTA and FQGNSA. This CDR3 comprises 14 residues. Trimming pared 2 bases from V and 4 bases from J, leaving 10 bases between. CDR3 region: CASSLQGGADTQYF. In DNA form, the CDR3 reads TGTGCCAGCAGCTTACAGGGTGGCGCAGATACGCAGTATTTT.

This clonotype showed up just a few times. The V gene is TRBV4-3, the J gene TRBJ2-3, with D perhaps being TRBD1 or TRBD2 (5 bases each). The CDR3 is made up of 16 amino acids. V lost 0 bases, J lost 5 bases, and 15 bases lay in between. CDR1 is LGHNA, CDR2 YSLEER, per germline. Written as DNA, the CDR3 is TGCGCCAGCAGCCAAGAACGAGGCCCTGGGGGAGATACGCAGTATTTT. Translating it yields CASSQERGPGGDTQYF.

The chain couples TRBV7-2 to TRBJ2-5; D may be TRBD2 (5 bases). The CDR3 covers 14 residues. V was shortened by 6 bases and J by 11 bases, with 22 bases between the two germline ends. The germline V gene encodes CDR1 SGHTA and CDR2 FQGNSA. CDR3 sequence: CASRTTPSSYVQYF. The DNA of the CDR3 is TGTGCCAGCAGGACTACACCTAGCTCCTACGTGCAGTACTTC.

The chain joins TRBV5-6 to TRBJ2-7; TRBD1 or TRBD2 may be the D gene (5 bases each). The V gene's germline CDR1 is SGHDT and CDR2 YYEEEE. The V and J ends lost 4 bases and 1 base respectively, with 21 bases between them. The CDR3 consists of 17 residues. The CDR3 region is CASSPQTGAVRSYEQYF. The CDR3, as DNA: TGTGCCAGCAGCCCCCAAACCGGGGCAGTACGGTCCTACGAGCAGTACTTC.

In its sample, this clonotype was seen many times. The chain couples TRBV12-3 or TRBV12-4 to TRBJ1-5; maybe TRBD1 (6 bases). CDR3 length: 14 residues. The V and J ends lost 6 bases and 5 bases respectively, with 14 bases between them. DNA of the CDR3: TGTGCCAGCAGGGGATCAGGGGAGCATCAGCCCCAGCATTTT. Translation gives CASRGSGEHQPQHF.

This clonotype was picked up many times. CDR3 DNA: TGTGCCAGCAGCTTATCAGTCCCCGCGCCCCTCCACTTT. Encoded protein: CASSLSVPAPLHF. The rearrangement links TRBV7-2 to TRBJ1-6, with D hard to call. Trimming shortened V by 2 bases and J by 13 bases, and 12 bases separated the two germline ends. CDR1 is SGHTA and CDR2 is FQGNSA in the germline V gene. The CDR3 has 13 amino acids.

In DNA form, the CDR3 reads TGTGCCAGCAGCTTTTGGCAGGGGGTGCAGGCCGGGGAGCTGTTTTTT. Encoded protein: CASSFWQGVQAGELFF. The V call is TRBV11-2, the J call TRBJ2-2; 7 nucleotides line up with TRBD1. Germline CDR1 SGHAT, CDR2 FQNNGV. The CDR3 consists of 16 residues. With 3 bases clipped from V and 6 bases from J, the junction kept 10 bases outside the gene matches.

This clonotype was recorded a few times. CDR3 sequence: CSARTGVGTDTQYF. As DNA, the CDR3 is TGCAGTGCTAGGACGGGGGTCGGAACAGATACGCAGTATTTT. The chain couples TRBV20-1 to TRBJ2-3, with D possibly matching TRBD2 (6 bases). CDR3 length: 14 residues. With 3 bases removed from V and 3 bases from J, the gap between germline ends came to 13 bases. The germline CDR1 and CDR2 sequences are DFQATT and SNEGSKA (reference sequence).

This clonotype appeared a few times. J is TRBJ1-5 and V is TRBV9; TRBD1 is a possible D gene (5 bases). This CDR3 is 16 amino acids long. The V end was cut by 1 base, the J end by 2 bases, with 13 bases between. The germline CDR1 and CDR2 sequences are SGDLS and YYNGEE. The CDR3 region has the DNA TGTGCCAGCAGCGTACGACGACAGATCCGCAATCAGCCCCAGCATTTT. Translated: CASSVRRQIRNQPQHF.

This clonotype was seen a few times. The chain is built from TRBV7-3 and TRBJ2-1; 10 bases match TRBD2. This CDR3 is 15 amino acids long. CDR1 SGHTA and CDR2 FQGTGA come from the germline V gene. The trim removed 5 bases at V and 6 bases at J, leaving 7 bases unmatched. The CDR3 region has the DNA TGTGCCAGCAGCACCGCTAGCGGGGGCCGCAATGAGCAGTTCTTC. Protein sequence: CASSTASGGRNEQFF.

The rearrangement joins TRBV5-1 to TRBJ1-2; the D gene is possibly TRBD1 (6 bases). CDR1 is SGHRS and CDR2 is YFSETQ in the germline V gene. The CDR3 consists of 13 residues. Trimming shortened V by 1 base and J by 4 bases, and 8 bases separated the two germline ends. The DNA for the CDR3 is TGCGCCAGCAGCTTGACAGGGACCTATGGCTACACCTTC. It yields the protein CASSLTGTYGYTF.